The clone carrying this T cell receptor (beta chain) was recorded many times. Its antigen remains unknown. CDR1 and CDR2 (germline): SQVTM, ANQGSEA. The CDR3 loop spans 15 amino acids. With 4 bases removed from V and 3 bases from J, the gap between germline ends came to 19 bases. Stated time point: healthy volunteer bleed at 6 weeks. Unseparated into fractions, whole blood served as the source from which total RNA was extracted. The data originate from a study of human T cells and chemical hapten exposure. From the RACE reads, TCRdb called clonotypes with MiXCR, one entry per CDR3 protein. Of 65,000 or so distinct CDR3 sequences detected, about 6% appear once; the ten largest clones hold 3.4%. Study-wide points: No alteration of TCRs above 1 in 1000 frequency was seen with DPC sensitization.

The V gene is TRBV29-1, the J gene TRBJ2-7; D could derive from TRBD1 or TRBD2 (6 bases each). This TCR came from a female donor in good health. Some clones in this sample may be carry-over from other donors' samples. The source material was whole blood. The DNA of the CDR3 is TGCAGCGTTGCAATCGGGGGCCCCCCCTACTACGAGCAGTACTTC. This sequence encodes CSVAIGGPPYYEQYF.